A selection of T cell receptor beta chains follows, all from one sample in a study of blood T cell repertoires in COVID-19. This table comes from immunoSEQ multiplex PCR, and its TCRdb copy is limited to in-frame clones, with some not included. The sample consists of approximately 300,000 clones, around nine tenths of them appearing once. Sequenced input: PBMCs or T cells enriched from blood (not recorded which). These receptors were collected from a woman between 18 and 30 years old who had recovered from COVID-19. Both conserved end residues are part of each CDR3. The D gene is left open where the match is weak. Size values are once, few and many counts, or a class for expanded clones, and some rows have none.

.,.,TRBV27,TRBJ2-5,CASSGLQETQYF,TGTGCCAGCAGTGGGCTGCAAGAGACCCAGTACTTC
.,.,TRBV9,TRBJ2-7,CASSPRTDLVPYEQYF,TGTGCCAGCAGCCCTAGGACGGACTTAGTTCCCTACGAGCAGTACTTC
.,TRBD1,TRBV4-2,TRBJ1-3,CASSQTPGQGGNTIYF,TGTGCCAGCAGCCAAACTCCGGGACAGGGTGGAAACACCATATATTTT
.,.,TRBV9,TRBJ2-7,CASSPRDTSYEQYF,TGTGCCAGCAGCCCCCGGGACACCTCCTACGAGCAGTACTTC
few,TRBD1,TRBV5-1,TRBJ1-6,CASSSTGGNSPLHF,TGCGCCAGCAGCTCGACAGGGGGGAATTCACCCCTCCACTTT
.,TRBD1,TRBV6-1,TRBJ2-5,CASSEDVLTGVETQYF,TGTGCCAGCAGTGAAGACGTTTTAACAGGGGTGGAGACCCAGTACTTC
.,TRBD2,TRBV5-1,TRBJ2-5,CASSSRLAEGQETQYF,TGCGCCAGCAGCTCCCGGCTAGCGGAGGGTCAAGAGACCCAGTACTTC
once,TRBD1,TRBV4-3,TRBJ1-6,CASSQDTNRGSSYNSPLHF,TGCGCCAGCAGCCAAGATACGAACAGGGGGAGCTCCTATAATTCACCCCTCCACTTT
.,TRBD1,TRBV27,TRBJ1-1,CASSINPDRVNTEAFF,TGTGCCAGCAGTATAAACCCGGACAGGGTGAACACTGAAGCTTTCTTT
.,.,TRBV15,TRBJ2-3,CATSRGLATDTQYF,TGTGCCACCAGCAGAGGACTTGCCACAGATACGCAGTATTTT
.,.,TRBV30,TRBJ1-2,CAWIRQGTNGYTF,TGTGCCTGGATCCGGCAGGGGACGAATGGCTACACCTTC
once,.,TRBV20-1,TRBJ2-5,CSASPGEKPQETQYF,TGCAGTGCTAGTCCAGGGGAGAAACCCCAAGAGACCCAGTACTTC
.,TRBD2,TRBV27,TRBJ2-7,CASPRRLAVPRQYF,TGTGCCAGTCCACGTCGACTAGCGGTCCCCCGGCAGTACTTC
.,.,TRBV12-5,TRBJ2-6,CASGLVRGWANVLTF,TGTGCTAGTGGTTTGGTAAGGGGCTGGGCCAACGTCCTGACTTTC
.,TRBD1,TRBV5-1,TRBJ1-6,CASSPGQGSSYNSPLHF,TGCGCCAGCAGCCCAGGACAGGGTAGCTCCTATAATTCACCCCTCCACTTT
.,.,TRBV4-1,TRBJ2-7,CASSQVGLPSSYEQYF,TGCGCCAGCAGCCAAGTGGGACTCCCCAGTTCCTACGAGCAGTACTTC
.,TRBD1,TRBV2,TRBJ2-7,CASSVGQGAYEQYF,TGTGCCAGCAGTGTCGGGCAGGGGGCTTACGAGCAGTACTTC
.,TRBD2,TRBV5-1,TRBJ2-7,CASSWGGPGGSSYEQYF,TGCGCCAGCAGCTGGGGAGGTCCCGGCGGGAGCTCCTACGAGCAGTACTTC
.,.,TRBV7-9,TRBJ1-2,CASSTIGLPQEGYGYTF,TGTGCCAGCAGCACGATCGGACTACCTCAAGAAGGGTATGGCTACACCTTC
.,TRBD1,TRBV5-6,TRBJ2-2,CASSPGTGQTGELFF,TGTGCCAGCAGCCCCGGGACAGGACAGACCGGGGAGCTGTTTTTT
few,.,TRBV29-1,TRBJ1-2,CSVDSGYGYTF,TGCAGCGTCGACTCGGGCTATGGCTACACCTTC
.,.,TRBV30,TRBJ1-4,CAWSVGANEKLFF,TGTGCCTGGAGTGTTGGGGCAAATGAAAAACTGTTTTTT
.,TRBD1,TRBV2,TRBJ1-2,CASSGGDSYGYTF,TGTGCCAGCAGTGGAGGGGACAGCTATGGCTACACCTTC
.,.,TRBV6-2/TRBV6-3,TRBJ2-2,CASSTSSTGELFF,TGTGCCAGCAGTACCAGTTCAACCGGGGAGCTGTTTTTT
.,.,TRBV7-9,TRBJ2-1,CASSPTSRGFSNEQFF,TGTGCCAGCAGCCCAACTTCCCGGGGGTTTTCGAATGAGCAGTTCTTC
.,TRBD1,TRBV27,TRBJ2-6,CASSLGRWTGASGANVLTF,TGTGCCAGCAGTTTAGGGAGGTGGACAGGGGCCTCTGGGGCCAACGTCCTGACTTTC
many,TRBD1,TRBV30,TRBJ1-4,CALDRGRSNEKLFF,TGTGCCCTCGACAGGGGGCGATCAAATGAAAAACTGTTTTTT
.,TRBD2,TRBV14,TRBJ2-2,CASSLRAGDTGELFF,TGTGCCAGCAGCCTCCGAGCGGGAGACACCGGGGAGCTGTTTTTT
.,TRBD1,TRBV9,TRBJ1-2,CASSVGQGRYGYTF,TGTGCCAGCAGCGTGGGACAGGGGAGGTATGGCTACACCTTC
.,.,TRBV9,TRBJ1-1,CASSADPDGSTEAFF,TGTGCCAGCAGCGCGGACCCGGACGGGAGCACTGAAGCTTTCTTT
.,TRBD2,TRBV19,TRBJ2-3,CASSVGLAGASTDTQYF,TGTGCCAGTAGTGTGGGACTAGCGGGAGCTAGCACAGATACGCAGTATTTT
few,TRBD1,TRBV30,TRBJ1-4,CAGGQGGEKLFF,TGTGCCGGAGGACAGGGGGGTGAAAAACTGTTTTTT
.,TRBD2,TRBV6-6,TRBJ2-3,CASSLSLAGVFRKITDTQYF,TGTGCCAGCAGTCTATCACTAGCGGGAGTCTTCAGAAAGATCACAGATACGCAGTATTTT
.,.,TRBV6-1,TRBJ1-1,CASSELRGTEAFF,TGTGCCAGCAGTGAATTACGGGGCACTGAAGCTTTCTTT
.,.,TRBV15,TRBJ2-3,CATSRDRRQTDTQYF,TGTGCCACCAGCAGAGACCGTAGACAGACAGATACGCAGTATTTT
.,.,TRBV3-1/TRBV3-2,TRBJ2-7,CASSQDQGENGEQYF,TGTGCCAGCAGCCAAGATCAGGGTGAAAACGGCGAGCAGTACTTC
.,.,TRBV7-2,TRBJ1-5,CASSFMQGGSQPQHF,TGTGCCAGCAGCTTCATGCAGGGCGGGAGTCAGCCCCAGCATTTT
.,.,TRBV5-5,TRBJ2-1,CASSPSPYNEQFF,TGTGCCAGCTCCCCGAGCCCCTACAATGAGCAGTTCTTC